The 19 T cell receptor beta chains in this list originate from one sample, sequenced in a study of blood T cells in healthy people across ages. It was with a sample-barcoded 5' primer and a J-beta primer mix that a second PCR of roughly 6 to 11 cycles was run. TCRdb processed the 5' RACE reads anew with MiXCR; each CDR3 protein has one entry. The profile covers hundreds of thousands of distinct CDR3 sequences, with 58% appearing a single time and approximately 40% taken by the ten largest. Sequencing was done on a sample of blood. The receptors originated from a man in his 60s in good health.

CDR3 nucleotide sequence: TGCAGTGCTAGAGGGCAGGACCTCTCCTACGAGCAGTACTTC. Translation: CSARGQDLSYEQYF. The chain employs TRBV20-1 and TRBJ2-4; D is undetermined. The J call may be mistaken, given a closer DNA end match to TRBJ2-7. This CDR3 region has 14 residues. CDR1 is DFQATT, CDR2 SNEGSKA, per germline (reference sequence).

This clonotype has a handful of counts. The chain carries TRBV2 and TRBJ1-2; 8 nucleotides line up with TRBD1. Looked up from germline, CDR1 is SNHLY and CDR2 is FYNNEI. CDR3 length: 11 residues. Trimming at V came to 9 bases and at J to 7 bases, leaving 4 bases not matched to a gene. The CDR3 loop is CASRQGPGYTF. The CDR3 DNA reads as TGTGCCAGTCGACAGGGGCCTGGCTACACCTTC.

V and J are TRBV9 and TRBJ2-5, with TRBD1 identical over 7 bases. This CDR3 has 16 residues. Per germline, CDR1 SGDLS and CDR2 YYNGEE. V lost 0 bases and J lost 2; bases outside the gene matches: 7. As DNA, the CDR3 is TGTGCCAGCAGCGTAGCTCCGGGGACAGCTCAAGAGACCCAGTACTTC. Protein: CASSVAPGTAQETQYF.

Turning to this clonotype: An end of the junction does not agree with germline; a read error may underlie this. The rearrangement joins TRBV20-1 to TRBJ1-2, with 7 bases fitting TRBD1. The CDR3 covers 14 residues. In germline, CDR1 is DFQATT, CDR2 SNEGSKA (reference sequence). The CDR3 sequence: CSAGDRDTNYGYTF. As DNA, the CDR3 is TGCAGTGCTGGAGACAGGGACACTAACTATGGCTACACCTTC.

The chain carries TRBV20-1 and TRBJ2-7, with D hard to call. The CDR3 is made up of 12 amino acids. Germline V gives CDR1 DFQATT, CDR2 SNEGSKA (reference sequence). V was pared by 5 bases and J by 5 bases, with 13 bases between. CDR3 sequence: CSAALSKNEQYF. The CDR3 coding sequence is TGCAGTGCTGCCCTTAGTAAAAACGAGCAGTACTTC.

The rearrangement links TRBV5-1 to TRBJ2-2, with D tentatively TRBD1 (5 bases). Germline assignment: CDR1 SGHRS and CDR2 YFSETQ. The CDR3 spans 16 residues. The V end was cut by 4 bases, the J end by 2 bases, with 15 bases between. CDR3 sequence: CASSADRGLNTGELFF. Written as DNA, the CDR3 is TGCGCCAGCAGCGCCGATAGGGGTTTAAACACCGGGGAGCTGTTTTTT. The variable domain in full, with the rest retrieved from reference TRBV5-1 and TRBJ2-2, is KAGVTQTPRYLIKTRGQQVTLSCSPISGHRSVSWYQQTPGQGLQFLFEYFSETQRNKGNFPGRFSGRQFSNSRSEMNVSTLELGDSALYLCASSADRGLNTGELFFGEGSRLTVL.

The chain has TRBV9 and TRBJ2-1; 7 bases are a match to TRBD1. Germline V CDR1 and CDR2: SGDLS, YYNGEE. Trimming took 0 bases from V and 5 from J; bases not matched to a gene: 5. CDR3 length: 15 residues. CDR3 nucleotides: TGTGCCAGCAGCGTAGCACCCGGGACAGACAATGAGCAGTTCTTC. This codes for CASSVAPGTDNEQFF.

The rearrangement uses TRBV6-6 and TRBJ1-1, with a tentative D call TRBD1 (5 bases). Germline V gene lookup returns CDR1 MNHNY and CDR2 SVGAGI (reference sequence). The CDR3 totals 15 residues. V dropped 6 bases and J dropped 5 bases, with 19 bases sitting between them. The CDR3 region has the DNA TGTGCCAGCAGCCTACAGGAGCCCCTCGGGACTGAAGCTTTCTTT. Translating gives CASSLQEPLGTEAFF.

The rearrangement links TRBV12-3 or TRBV12-4 to TRBJ1-5; D is possibly TRBD1 (5 bases). The ends were cut back, 7 bases at V and 0 bases at J, with 10 bases in the middle. CDR3 size: 14 residues. The CDR3 DNA reads TGTGCCAGCACCGCAGGGAATAGCAATCAGCCCCAGCATTTT. Amino acids: CASTAGNSNQPQHF.

This clonotype was observed a handful of times. The chain is built from TRBV18 and TRBJ2-5, with 7 bases that match TRBD1. The CDR3 spans 13 residues. Germline V gene data show CDR1 as KGHSH and CDR2 as LQKENI. The junction had 3 bases not matched to a gene; V was cut back by 8 bases and J by 0 bases. This CDR3 reads CASTGTDQETQYF. For the CDR3, the DNA is TGTGCCAGCACCGGGACAGACCAAGAGACCCAGTACTTC.

This clonotype has a handful of counts. In nucleotides, the CDR3 is TGTGCCAGCAGCTACACGGGGGGACACGAGCAGTACTTC. Translated, it gives CASSYTGGHEQYF. This rearrangement joins TRBV11-2 to TRBJ2-7; 7 nucleotides line up with TRBD2. This CDR3 comprises 13 residues. J gave up 5 bases and V 4 bases, and 5 bases lay outside the gene matches. The V gene's germline CDR1 is SGHAT and CDR2 FQNNGV.

V gene TRBV6-5 combines with J gene TRBJ2-5; D is undetermined. Trimming removed 2 bases at V and 2 bases at J, with 9 bases between. The germline gives CDR1 MNHEY, CDR2 SVGAGI. This CDR3 spans 14 amino acids. CDR3 sequence reads: CASSYGEKQETQYF. The CDR3 DNA reads TGTGCCAGCAGTTACGGGGAAAAGCAAGAGACCCAGTACTTC.

This clonotype appeared a few times. The chain couples TRBV12-3 or TRBV12-4 to TRBJ1-2; unclear D gene. CDR3 length equals 14 residues. Trimming took off 8 bases at V and 4 bases at J, with 17 bases between the two ends. CDR3 coding DNA: TGTGCCAGCTCTGACTTTCCGGGTTCCTATGGCTACACCTTC. Amino acids: CASSDFPGSYGYTF.

This clonotype occurred a few times. This chain joins TRBV5-1 and TRBJ2-5; 8 bases fit TRBD1. CDR3 length equals 14 residues. The V and J ends lost 4 bases and 3 bases, in that order; junction bases with no gene match: 5. Germline V lookup: CDR1 SGHRS, CDR2 YFSETQ. The CDR3 spells CASSKGTGEETQYF. As DNA, the CDR3 is TGCGCCAGCAGCAAAGGGACAGGAGAAGAGACCCAGTACTTC. The complete variable domain, with remaining parts taken from reference TRBV5-1 and TRBJ2-5, reads KAGVTQTPRYLIKTRGQQVTLSCSPISGHRSVSWYQQTPGQGLQFLFEYFSETQRNKGNFPGRFSGRQFSNSRSEMNVSTLELGDSALYLCASSKGTGEETQYFGPGTRLLVL.

The chain recombines TRBV7-2 with TRBJ2-3; perhaps TRBD1 as D (6 bases). V was clipped by 6 bases and J by 0 bases, with 10 bases between them. Per the germline V gene, CDR1 is SGHTA and CDR2 is FQGNSA. The CDR3 consists of 14 residues. The chain's CDR3 is CASRPGASTDTQYF. The CDR3 DNA is TGTGCCAGCAGACCAGGGGCGAGCACAGATACGCAGTATTTT. Combining the CDR3 with reference TRBV7-2 and TRBJ2-3 gives the whole variable domain GAGVSQSPSNKVTEKGKDVELRCDPISGHTALYWYRQSLGQGLEFLIYFQGNSAPDKSGLPSDRFSAERTGGSVSTLTIQRTQQEDSAVYLCASRPGASTDTQYFGPGTRLTVL.

The CDR3 DNA follows: TGCAGCGTTGACCGCCTCCCTGGGGCCAACGTCCTGACTTTC. Its translation: CSVDRLPGANVLTF. V usage is TRBV29-1 and J usage is TRBJ2-6; D is unclear. The CDR3 is 14 residues long. Trimming cost V 3 bases and J 2 bases, with 8 bases left between them. CDR1 and CDR2 from the germline V gene are SQVTM and ANQGSEA.

The chain's CDR3 is CASRGRGPGLGWYNEQFF. The CDR3 bases are TGTGCCAGCAGGGGGAGAGGGCCAGGGTTGGGATGGTACAATGAGCAGTTCTTC. The V call is TRBV5-4, the J call TRBJ2-1, with D tentatively TRBD1 or TRBD2 (5 bases each). The CDR3 sequence is 18 residues long. Germline V CDR1 and CDR2: SGHNT, YYREEE (reference sequence). V shed 5 bases and J shed 4 bases, with 25 bases lying between them.

This clonotype was observed a few times. The rearrangement links TRBV29-1 to TRBJ2-1, with D maybe TRBD2 (5 bases). Germline CDR1 reads SQVTM; CDR2 reads ANQGSEA. The CDR3 sequence is 12 residues long. Trimming cost V 4 bases and J 4 bases, with 8 bases left between them. The CDR3 DNA is TGCAGCGTTGCGAGGGAATACAATGAGCAGTTCTTC. This translates into CSVAREYNEQFF.

The V call is TRBV20-1, the J call TRBJ1-6, with 7 bases lining up with TRBD1. This CDR3 has 16 residues. After removal of 0 bases from V and 6 bases from J, the junction contained 8 bases not matched to a gene. Germline CDR1 is DFQATT and CDR2 is SNEGSKA (reference sequence). CDR3 protein: CSARDLTTGSNSPLHF. DNA of the CDR3: TGCAGTGCTAGAGATCTAACGACAGGGAGTAATTCACCCCTCCACTTT.